This T cell receptor beta chain stems from a study of shared clonotypes between healthy human individuals. Germline V gene lookup returns CDR1 SGHTA and CDR2 FQGTGA. The CDR3 runs to 15 residues. Trimming removed 2 bases at V and 1 base at J, with 11 bases between. Deep was the level at which the assay was run. Unsorted PBMC DNA went through sequencing on ten immunoSEQ deep assay plates. In the authors' methods: Junction-only immunoSEQ sequences carried no quality scores, so filtering differed. The method was immunoSEQ multiplex PCR; TCRdb's version includes in-frame clones alone and lacks a portion of them. V, J and clone size are taken as reported in that table, and D and trimming were inferred from the DNA itself. Of 490,000 or so clones listed, 60% to 85% are singletons.

The chain carries TRBV7-3 and TRBJ1-1, with D perhaps TRBD1 (5 bases). This receptor was identified in a woman between 40 and 50 years old in good health. Some clones in this sample may be carry-over from other donors' samples. Sequenced input: PBMCs. The CDR3 region has the DNA TGTGCCAGCAGCTTATCTGGGGGTGGGAACACTGAAGCTTTCTTT. Its protein product is CASSLSGGGNTEAFF.